A selection of T cell receptor beta chains follows, all from one sample in a study of T cell changes during pregnancy in multiple sclerosis. Assay: immunoSEQ multiplex PCR; the TCRdb copy retains only in-frame clones and omits some. This sample carries about 79,000 clones, around 90% of them seen once, and the ten largest clones take around 0.45%. The specimen comprised CD4+ T cells from peripheral blood mononuclear cells, sampled in the second trimester of pregnancy. These receptors originate from a female donor with multiple sclerosis, enrolled in a pregnancy study. The CDR3 runs from the conserved cysteine through the conserved F or W. Fields, in order: J gene, D gene, clone size, V gene, CDR3 protein, CDR3 DNA. A D gene is named only where the DNA matches it firmly. Clone size is stated in some rows and not others, as once, few, many or a class when expanded.

TRBJ2-5,TRBD2,-,TRBV9,CASSVDGLAGVVKTQYF,TGTGCCAGCAGCGTAGACGGGCTAGCGGGAGTGGTAAAGACCCAGTACTTC
TRBJ2-7,TRBD2,-,TRBV5-1,CASSFGLAGGDSYEQYF,TGCGCCAGCAGCTTTGGACTAGCGGGAGGCGACTCCTACGAGCAGTACTTC
TRBJ1-1,-,-,TRBV6-6,CASSFGMNTEAFF,TGTGCCAGCAGTTTCGGGATGAACACTGAAGCTTTCTTT
TRBJ2-1,-,-,TRBV10-3,CAISGTSQESSYNEQFF,TGTGCCATCAGTGGTACCTCACAGGAGAGCTCCTACAATGAGCAGTTCTTC
TRBJ2-3,-,-,TRBV6-5,CASSIQGGTDTQYF,TGTGCCAGCAGTATACAGGGTGGGACAGATACGCAGTATTTT
TRBJ1-4,TRBD1,-,TRBV10-3,CAISETRTGGRDEKLFF,TGTGCCATCAGTGAAACCAGGACAGGGGGACGAGATGAAAAACTGTTTTTT
TRBJ2-1,TRBD1,-,TRBV5-6,CASRSVTGAPFF,TGTGCCAGCAGATCTGTGACAGGGGCCCCGTTCTTC
TRBJ2-1,TRBD2,-,TRBV5-4,CASSLVSGRDNEQFF,TGTGCCAGCAGCTTGGTTAGCGGGAGGGACAATGAGCAGTTCTTC
TRBJ2-5,-,few,TRBV18,CASSPGETQYF,TGTGCCAGCTCACCCGGGGAGACCCAGTACTTC
TRBJ2-3,-,-,TRBV9,CASSAETDTQYF,TGTGCCAGCAGCGCCGAGACAGATACGCAGTATTTT
TRBJ1-1,-,once,TRBV11-1,CASSPRLSEAFF,TGTGCCAGCAGTCCTCGACTGTCTGAAGCTTTCTTT
TRBJ1-2,TRBD1,few,TRBV28,CASRGGGGVSYGYTF,TGTGCCAGCAGGGGAGGAGGGGGCGTCAGCTATGGCTACACCTTC
TRBJ2-7,TRBD2,-,TRBV28,CASSFEGGPSYEQYF,TGTGCCAGCAGTTTTGAGGGAGGGCCGTCCTACGAGCAGTACTTC
TRBJ1-2,TRBD1,-,TRBV23-1,CATNRDRGQTQLYGYTF,TGCGCCACTAACCGGGACAGGGGGCAGACGCAACTCTATGGCTACACCTTC
TRBJ2-7,-,-,TRBV28,CASSSGFREQYF,TGTGCCAGCAGTTCAGGGTTCCGCGAGCAGTACTTC
TRBJ2-7,TRBD2,-,TRBV6-5,CASTKGLTYEQYF,TGTGCCAGCACCAAGGGACTAACCTACGAGCAGTACTTC
TRBJ1-2,TRBD1,-,TRBV29-1,CSVYRLGQPSHYGYTF,TGCAGCGTTTATCGGTTGGGACAGCCGTCTCACTATGGCTACACCTTC
TRBJ2-3,-,-,TRBV5-4,CASSLRTGTDTQYF,TGTGCCAGCAGCTTGAGGACAGGCACAGATACGCAGTATTTT
TRBJ1-5,-,-,TRBV18,CASSRQSNQPQHF,TGTGCCAGCTCACGACAGTCAAATCAGCCCCAGCATTTT
TRBJ2-6,TRBD1,-,TRBV5-1,CASSRTGTARSGANVLTF,TGCGCCAGCAGCCGGACCGGGACAGCACGCTCTGGGGCCAACGTCCTGACTTTC
TRBJ2-1,TRBD2,-,TRBV7-3,CASSLTAEAVAGGEQFF,TGTGCCAGCAGCTTAACTGCCGAAGCGGTTGCGGGAGGTGAGCAGTTCTTC
TRBJ1-5,-,-,TRBV7-9,CASSFSTGFGQGGQPQHF,TGTGCCAGCAGTTTTAGTACCGGGTTCGGTCAGGGAGGTCAGCCCCAGCATTTT
TRBJ1-3,TRBD1,-,TRBV5-1,CASSQPGQPDTIYF,TGCGCCAGCAGCCAACCGGGACAGCCGGATACCATATATTTT
TRBJ2-7,-,-,TRBV18,CASSPMQAAYSYEQYF,TGTGCCAGCTCACCAATGCAGGCAGCCTACTCCTACGAGCAGTACTTC
TRBJ2-2,-,once,TRBV9,CASSIGLGGTGELFF,TGTGCCAGCAGCATCGGACTAGGGGGCACCGGGGAGCTGTTTTTT
TRBJ2-1,-,-,TRBV7-6,CASSSDFSSYNEQFF,TGTGCCAGCAGTTCTGACTTTAGCTCCTACAATGAGCAGTTCTTC
TRBJ1-2,-,-,TRBV7-2,CASSLATDAYGYTF,TGTGCCAGCAGCTTAGCGACAGACGCTTATGGCTACACCTTC
TRBJ1-4,TRBD1,-,TRBV5-4,CASSPTGGDEKLFF,TGTGCCAGCAGCCCAACAGGGGGAGATGAAAAACTGTTTTTT
TRBJ2-3,-,-,TRBV10-1,CAGKAADTQYF,TGCGCCGGAAAAGCGGCAGATACGCAGTATTTT
TRBJ2-7,-,-,TRBV7-6,CASSLTGTYEQYF,TGTGCCAGCAGCTTAACAGGTACCTACGAGCAGTACTTC
TRBJ2-5,-,-,TRBV7-9,CASSPKETQYF,TGTGCCAGCAGCCCCAAAGAGACCCAGTACTTC
TRBJ2-7,TRBD1,-,TRBV7-8,CASSSTGIKAYEQYF,TGTGCCAGCAGCTCGACAGGGATAAAAGCCTACGAGCAGTACTTC
TRBJ2-5,-,-,TRBV7-2,CASSPAHTQETQYF,TGTGCCAGCAGCCCCGCGCATACCCAAGAGACCCAGTACTTC
TRBJ2-7,-,-,TRBV18,CASSPALAGLYEQYF,TGTGCCAGCTCACCAGCGTTAGCAGGGCTCTACGAGCAGTACTTC
TRBJ1-1,-,-,TRBV19,CASSSTGSRGTEAFF,TGTGCCAGTAGTTCCACAGGGTCTCGGGGCACTGAAGCTTTCTTT
TRBJ2-1,-,-,TRBV19,CASRHGSRNNEQFF,TGTGCCAGTAGACACGGGAGTCGGAACAATGAGCAGTTCTTC
TRBJ1-2,-,-,TRBV11-3,CASSLDQDNYGYTF,TGTGCCAGCAGCTTAGATCAGGATAACTATGGCTACACCTTC
TRBJ1-5,-,-,TRBV6-6,CASRRTGESGPQHF,TGTGCCAGCCGAAGGACCGGGGAGAGCGGGCCCCAGCATTTT
TRBJ1-1,TRBD1,-,TRBV6-6,CASSHRGMDTEAFF,TGTGCCAGCAGCCACAGGGGAATGGACACTGAAGCTTTCTTT
TRBJ1-2,TRBD1,-,TRBV28,CASSPRQGLGYGYTF,TGTGCCAGCAGTCCCCGACAGGGACTCGGCTATGGCTACACCTTC
TRBJ1-1,-,once,TRBV7-8,CASSPGGVRNTEAFF,TGTGCCAGCAGCCCCGGAGGGGTGAGGAACACTGAAGCTTTCTTT
TRBJ2-2,TRBD2,-,TRBV7-2,CASTTGGPPRELFF,TGTGCCAGCACTACGGGGGGGCCACCCCGGGAGCTGTTTTTT
TRBJ2-1,-,-,TRBV18,CASSLGTAHNEQFF,TGTGCCAGCTCCCTTGGGACTGCCCACAATGAGCAGTTCTTC
TRBJ2-3,-,-,TRBV2,CALGEVFTDTQYF,TGTGCCTTAGGGGAGGTTTTCACAGATACGCAGTATTTT
TRBJ1-5,-,-,TRBV6-6,CASSSIGGQPQHF,TGTGCCAGCAGTTCCATTGGAGGTCAGCCCCAGCATTTT
TRBJ2-3,TRBD1,-,TRBV7-2,CASSARTGRLTDTQYF,TGTGCCAGCAGCGCAAGGACAGGGCGCCTCACAGATACGCAGTATTTT
TRBJ2-6,-,-,TRBV7-9,CASSAKPGANVLTF,TGTGCCAGCAGCGCAAAGCCTGGGGCCAACGTCCTGACTTTC
TRBJ2-3,TRBD2,-,TRBV18,CASSPPSGGTDTQYF,TGTGCCAGCTCACCACCGAGCGGGGGCACAGATACGCAGTATTTT
TRBJ2-1,-,-,TRBV6-5,CASSLVSNLLNEQFF,TGTGCCAGCAGTTTAGTCTCCAACTTGCTCAATGAGCAGTTCTTC
TRBJ1-2,TRBD1,-,TRBV5-1,CASSLEDRVGGYTF,TGCGCCAGCAGCTTGGAGGACAGGGTGGGCGGCTACACCTTC
TRBJ1-3,-,few,TRBV19,CASSMSRASGNTIYF,TGTGCCAGTAGTATGTCCAGGGCCTCTGGAAACACCATATATTTT
TRBJ2-7,-,-,TRBV6-1,CASQTGGSSYEQYF,TGTGCCAGCCAGACTGGAGGGTCCTCCTACGAGCAGTACTTC
TRBJ2-1,-,-,TRBV25-1,CASSEYPRGRNEQFF,TGTGCCAGCAGTGAATACCCTAGGGGCCGGAATGAGCAGTTCTTC
TRBJ2-5,TRBD2,-,TRBV7-9,CASSLILAGIQETQYF,TGTGCCAGCAGCTTAATACTAGCGGGGATTCAAGAGACCCAGTACTTC